Reported below is one TCR beta chain. Trimming pared 1 base from V and 9 bases from J, leaving 16 bases between. CDR1 is SGHTA and CDR2 is FQGNSA in the germline V gene. The CDR3 totals 14 residues. This sample is drawn from a study of T-cell reconstitution after alpha-beta-depleted transplantation in children. Unique molecular identifiers were used in preparing the TCRbeta library. MiXCR, applied by TCRdb to the PCR reads, yields one record per CDR3 protein. The sample includes around 960,000 distinct CDR3 sequences, around 30% of them seen just once. The sequenced sample was PBMCs, mostly from graft donor cells, obtained 360 days after TCRalphabeta/CD19-depleted stem cell transplant. This TCR was sampled from a boy under two years old who had a stem cell transplant for SCID, so the T cells may come from the graft donor. The chain links TRBV7-2 to TRBJ2-7; D may correspond to TRBD1 or TRBD2 (5 bases each). Here the CDR3 DNA reads TGTGCCAGCAGCTTAGGCGGGCGCAGGGCTTCGCAGTACTTC. Translation: CASSLGGRRASQYF.